Listed here are 7 T cell receptor beta chains from one sample, sequenced in a study of response to subunit inactivated influenza vaccine. TCRdb used MiXCR to reprocess the RT-PCR reads, holding one entry per CDR3 protein. The table includes over 650,000 distinct CDR3 sequences, about a fifth detected once. The source was PBMCs from blood, collected 5 to 6 days after vaccination. The receptors were gathered from a man aged 50 to 60 who received an inactivated influenza vaccine.

This clonotype was picked up a small number of times. This rearrangement joins TRBV27 to TRBJ2-3, with 8 bases fitting TRBD2. This CDR3 comprises 16 residues. Germline V gene lookup returns CDR1 MNHEY and CDR2 SMNVEV (reference sequence). V lost 2 bases, J lost 1 base, and 5 bases stayed unmatched. The chain's CDR3 is CASSLIAGPGTDTQYF. CDR3 DNA sequence: TGTGCCAGCAGTTTAATAGCGGGACCCGGCACAGATACGCAGTATTTT.

J is TRBJ1-3 and V is TRBV29-1; 10 bases fit TRBD1. The CDR3 has 18 residues. Germline CDR1 and CDR2: SQVTM and ANQGSEA. V shed 4 bases, J shed 3 bases, and the junction held 15 bases outside the gene matches. The CDR3 bases are TGCAGCGTTGTTTGGAAAACCCCGACAGGGGGCTTTGGAAACACCATATATTTT. Translating gives CSVVWKTPTGGFGNTIYF.

This clonotype was counted a few times. This chain links TRBV20-1 with TRBJ1-5; D is unclear. Trimming pared 3 bases from V and 3 bases from J, leaving 9 bases between. Looked up from germline, CDR1 is DFQATT and CDR2 is SNEGSKA (reference sequence). The CDR3 is 13 residues long. CDR3: CSASPPANQPQHF. The CDR3 nucleotides read TGCAGTGCTAGCCCCCCCGCCAATCAGCCCCAGCATTTT.

This clonotype was detected only once. The chain is built from TRBV5-6 and TRBJ2-5; 9 nucleotides agree with TRBD2. V trimming: 0 bases; J trimming: 1 base; junction bases outside the gene matches: 13. Germline CDR1 reads SGHDT; CDR2 reads YYEEEE. The CDR3 totals 19 residues. CDR3 amino acids: CASSLARASGNHAQETQYF. Written as DNA, the CDR3 is TGTGCCAGCAGCTTGGCGCGGGCTAGCGGGAACCATGCCCAAGAGACCCAGTACTTC. Full variable domain (rest looked up from reference TRBV5-6 and TRBJ2-5): DAGVTQSPTHLIKTRGQQVTLRCSPKSGHDTVSWYQQALGQGPQFIFQYYEEEERQRGNFPDRFSGHQFPNYSSELNVNALLLGDSALYLCASSLARASGNHAQETQYFGPGTRLLVL.

V and J are TRBV27 and TRBJ1-2, with D possibly being TRBD1 (5 bases). V gave up 10 bases and J gave up 0 bases, with 9 bases separating them. The germline V gene has CDR1 MNHEY and CDR2 SMNVEV (reference sequence). The CDR3 totals 12 residues. CDR3 protein: CATQQANYGYTF. CDR3 nucleotides: TGTGCCACCCAACAGGCTAACTATGGCTACACCTTC.

This chain links TRBV20-1 with TRBJ2-7; 7 bases are shared with TRBD2. Per the germline V gene, CDR1 is DFQATT and CDR2 is SNEGSKA (reference sequence). The CDR3 spans 17 residues. Trimming cost V 0 bases and J 0 bases; bases outside gene matches: 11. Here the CDR3 reads CSARDMIRAGSSYEQYF. The DNA of the CDR3 is TGCAGTGCTAGAGATATGATTAGAGCGGGAAGCTCCTACGAGCAGTACTTC.

This chain connects TRBV12-3 or TRBV12-4 to TRBJ2-3, with 11 bases fitting TRBD1. V lost 8 bases, J lost 4 bases, and 8 bases stayed unmatched. The CDR3 loop spans 15 amino acids. CDR3 region: CASRVGQGASDTQYF. The CDR3 bases are TGTGCCAGCCGTGTCGGACAGGGGGCCTCAGATACGCAGTATTTT.